This TCR beta chain was captured by sequencing in a study of T cells in Graves' hyperthyroidism and ophthalmopathy. Study-wide points: Most thyroid-expanded clonotypes above 0.001 were also found in blood.

This clonotype came up a few times. No antigen is known for it. Germline assignment: CDR1 MNHEY and CDR2 SVGEGT. Trimming cost V 5 bases and J 1 base, with 23 bases left between them. The CDR3 runs 18 residues. Hyperthyroidism was newly diagnosed in patients aged 18 to 65 (duration under 2 months). RNA transcripts yielded amplified TCR beta CDR3 regions. An initial round of RT-PCR targeting the TCR CDR3 relied on the HTBI primer set. Each CDR3 protein gets one entry after TCRdb re-called the multiplex PCR reads with MiXCR. The sample lists roughly 570,000 distinct CDR3 sequences; about half were seen once.

Sequenced input: peripheral blood or thyroid tissue (not recorded which). The TCR sequence derives from a woman aged 18-29 years with Graves' hyperthyroidism. The gene calls are TRBV6-2 or TRBV6-3 and TRBJ1-1, with D possibly being TRBD1 (5 bases). The CDR3 DNA reads TGTGCCAGCAGTCCCCCCCGGCGGGCAGGGATGAGGAACACTGAAGCTTTCTTT. The encoded protein is CASSPPRRAGMRNTEAFF.